One sample yielded the 29 T cell receptor beta chains listed below, sequenced in a study of blood T cell repertoires in COVID-19. This table comes from immunoSEQ multiplex PCR, and its TCRdb copy is limited to in-frame clones, with some not included. The repertoire holds roughly 230,000 clones, with more than 65% as singletons. The specimen was PBMCs or T cells enriched from blood (not recorded which). Receptor source: a man aged 45-65 years who had recovered from COVID-19.

The chain is built from TRBV7-2 and TRBJ1-6; 7 bases agree with TRBD1. Unmatched junction bases numbered 13, after V lost 2 bases and J lost 9 bases. CDR3 length: 17 amino acids. The germline CDR1 and CDR2 sequences are SGHTA and FQGNSA. CDR3 nucleotide sequence: TGTGCCAGCAGCTTACGCGCCACCGGACAGGACGGTTCACCCCTCCACTTT. Protein sequence: CASSLRATGQDGSPLHF.

The J gene is TRBJ1-3, the V gene TRBV11-3; 11 nucleotides line up with TRBD1. CDR1 is SGHNT and CDR2 is YENEEA in the germline V gene. The CDR3 extends over 14 amino acids. V dropped 8 bases and J dropped 3; count of bases not matched to a gene: 3. The CDR3: CASGQGASGNTIYF. DNA of the CDR3: TGTGCCAGCGGACAGGGGGCGAGTGGAAACACCATATATTTT.

The J gene is TRBJ2-2, the V gene TRBV6-4, with 8 bases identical to TRBD2. The CDR3 covers 15 residues. Germline V lookup: CDR1 MRHNA, CDR2 SNTAGT. J gave up 0 bases and V 6 bases, and 3 bases lay outside the gene matches. The CDR3 nucleotides read TGTGCCAGCAGGTCGGGGGGGGCGAACACCGGGGAGCTGTTTTTT. This encodes CASRSGGANTGELFF.

The J gene is TRBJ2-3, the V gene TRBV5-6, with D possibly TRBD1 on 6 matching bases. Per the germline V gene, CDR1 is SGHDT and CDR2 is YYEEEE. CDR3 length: 15 residues. Trimming took off 0 bases at V and 2 bases at J, with 10 bases between the two ends. DNA for the CDR3: TGTGCCAGCAGCTTGGTTCGGGACAACACAGATACGCAGTATTTT. It is translated as CASSLVRDNTDTQYF.

V usage is TRBV10-2 and J usage is TRBJ1-1; maybe TRBD1 (6 bases). The CDR3 is made up of 12 amino acids. V was trimmed by 8 bases and J by 4 bases, leaving 11 bases between them. Per germline, CDR1 WSHSY and CDR2 SAAADI. The CDR3 region is CASGGGSTEAFF. CDR3 DNA sequence: TGCGCCAGCGGGGGCGGGAGCACTGAAGCTTTCTTT.

The chain combines TRBV7-8 with TRBJ1-1, with D tentatively TRBD1 (5 bases). Germline CDR1 SGHVS, CDR2 FQNEAQ. V was cut by 3 bases and J by 1 base, with 12 bases left in between. This CDR3 has 15 residues. The CDR3: CASSLGQGWNTEAFF. The DNA for the CDR3 is TGTGCCAGCAGCTTGGGGCAGGGTTGGAACACTGAAGCTTTCTTT.

The chain is built from TRBV5-4 and TRBJ2-3; D possibly corresponds to TRBD2 (6 bases). The CDR3 spans 16 residues. CDR1 is SGHNT and CDR2 is YYREEE in the germline V gene (reference sequence). Trimming took off 4 bases at V and 1 base at J, with 16 bases between the two ends. The CDR3 DNA follows: TGTGCCAGCAGCCCCGCCGGGAGAAGCGGCACAGATACGCAGTATTTT. It translates to CASSPAGRSGTDTQYF.

V is TRBV6-4 and J is TRBJ2-1; 8 nucleotides align to TRBD1. V dropped 6 bases and J dropped 9; count of bases not matched to a gene: 7. The CDR3 sequence is 13 residues long. Germline values: CDR1 MRHNA, CDR2 SNTAGT. The CDR3 loop reads CASSRRTGSEQFF. The CDR3 DNA sequence: TGTGCCAGCAGCCGACGGACAGGGAGTGAGCAGTTCTTC.

This clone was picked up one time. V usage is TRBV21-1 and J usage is TRBJ2-3; the table gives TRBD1 as D, unverified against the DNA. TRBV21-1 is listed as a pseudogene. The length of the CDR3 is 18 residues. The CDR3 coding sequence is TGTGCCAGCACCAAGCCGGGACAGGGGGCTAACGGCACAGATACGCAGTATTTT. This gives the protein CASTKPGQGANGTDTQYF.

A single count supports this clone. The chain combines TRBV3-1 (or the pseudogene TRBV3-2) with TRBJ2-3; D is perhaps TRBD2 (6 bases). This CDR3 has 12 residues. V was trimmed by 11 bases and J by 8 bases, leaving 17 bases between them. The germline gives CDR1 LGHDT, CDR2 YNNKEL (reference sequence). CDR3 protein: CAAGPWAGTQYF. In DNA form, the CDR3 reads TGTGCCGCGGGGCCCTGGGCTGGTACGCAGTATTTT.

CDR3 sequence (DNA): TGTGCCAGTAGTATCCGGGGCGCGGGGCAGCCCCAGCATTTT. Encoded protein: CASSIRGAGQPQHF. This chain links TRBV19 with TRBJ1-5, with D perhaps TRBD1 (5 bases). The CDR3 consists of 14 residues. Between the trimmed V and J ends, which lost 3 bases and 7 bases, there was a span of 13 bases. Germline assignment: CDR1 LNHDA and CDR2 SQIVND (reference sequence). The variable domain in full, with the rest retrieved from reference TRBV19 and TRBJ1-5, is DGGITQSPKYLFRKEGQNVTLSCEQNLNHDAMYWYRQDPGQGLRLIYYSQIVNDFQKGDIAEGYSVSREKKESFPLTVTSAQKNPTAFYLCASSIRGAGQPQHFGDGTRLSIL.

CDR3 sequence reads: CASSLTSGGSYEQYF. CDR3 in DNA: TGCGCCAGCAGCTTGACTAGCGGGGGGAGTTACGAGCAGTACTTC. The chain joins TRBV5-1 to TRBJ2-7; TRBD2 matches at 12 bases. The germline CDR1 and CDR2 sequences are SGHRS and YFSETQ. This CDR3 is built from 15 residues. V lost 1 base, J lost 4 bases, and 3 bases stayed unmatched.

The chain combines TRBV3-1 (or the pseudogene TRBV3-2) with TRBJ1-2; the D gene is possibly TRBD1 (6 bases). Per germline, CDR1 LGHDT and CDR2 YNNKEL (reference sequence). The germline V and J ends were trimmed by 0 bases and 2 bases, with 7 bases remaining between them. The CDR3 covers 14 residues. CDR3 sequence: CASSQDQGNYGYTF. CDR3 sequence (DNA): TGTGCCAGCAGCCAAGATCAGGGGAACTATGGCTACACCTTC.

J is TRBJ1-1 and V is TRBV3-1 (or the pseudogene TRBV3-2); D not certain. The CDR3 is made up of 14 amino acids. V was cut by 3 bases and J by 4 bases, with 12 bases left in between. Germline loops: CDR1 LGHDT, CDR2 YNNKEL (reference sequence). As DNA, the CDR3 is TGTGCCAGCAGCCAGGCTGACATTTTCACTGAAGCTTTCTTT. Translating it yields CASSQADIFTEAFF.

The chain employs TRBV4-2 and TRBJ2-1; TRBD1 agrees at 9 bases. Germline CDR1 is LGHNA and CDR2 is YNFKEQ. Germline trimming cut 2 bases from V and 7 bases from J; bases unmatched to any gene: 9. The CDR3 length is 16 residues. CDR3 nucleotides: TGTGCCAGCAGCCAAAATCCGGGACAGGGTGGAAATGAGCAGTTCTTC. Its translation: CASSQNPGQGGNEQFF.

The chain recombines TRBV6-2 or TRBV6-3 with TRBJ2-7, with D possibly TRBD2 on 6 matching bases. This CDR3 region has 14 residues. Between the trimmed V and J ends, which lost 2 bases and 6 bases, there was a span of 14 bases. Germline CDR1 is MNHEY and CDR2 is SVGEGT. CDR3 in DNA: TGTGCCAGCAGTTACGGCGTGGGGGGTTCCGAGCAGTACTTC. Its protein is CASSYGVGGSEQYF.

The chain is built from TRBV5-6 and TRBJ2-3, with a possible D match to TRBD2 (5 bases). Germline CDR1 reads SGHDT; CDR2 reads YYEEEE. V dropped 4 bases and J dropped 4 bases, with 10 bases sitting between them. This CDR3 contains 13 residues. Here the CDR3 reads CASSRTGPDTQYF. Written as DNA, the CDR3 is TGTGCCAGCAGCCGGACTGGCCCAGATACGCAGTATTTT.

CDR3 residues: CASSVETRTDTQYF. The CDR3 DNA is TGTGCCAGCAGCGTAGAAACTCGCACAGATACGCAGTATTTT. The chain recombines TRBV9 with TRBJ2-3, with D unclear. V lost 0 bases and J 1 base, leaving 6 bases between the germline ends. The CDR3 is 14 residues long. Germline V gives CDR1 SGDLS, CDR2 YYNGEE.

V is TRBV10-2 and J is TRBJ2-4, with D perhaps matching TRBD2 (6 bases). Germline-derived CDR1 and CDR2 are WSHSY and SAAADI. The CDR3 loop spans 14 amino acids. Trimming removed 6 bases from V and 5 bases from J, with 14 bases in between. The CDR3 here is CASSVGGVQNIQYF. CDR3 nucleotide sequence: TGCGCCAGCAGCGTCGGGGGTGTCCAAAACATTCAGTACTTC.

The rearrangement links TRBV6-5 to TRBJ1-4, with a possible D match to TRBD1 (6 bases). Per germline, CDR1 MNHEY and CDR2 SVGAGI. CDR3 length equals 14 residues. Trimming shortened V by 6 bases and J by 5 bases, and 13 bases separated the two germline ends. The CDR3 region has the DNA TGTGCCAGCAGCTCATACAGGGAGAATGAAAAACTGTTTTTT. Translation: CASSSYRENEKLFF.

The gene calls are TRBV6-1 and TRBJ1-1; D gene uncertain. The ends were cut back, 1 base at V and 1 base at J, with 4 bases in the middle. The length of the CDR3 is 13 residues. The germline V gene encodes CDR1 MNHNS and CDR2 SASEGT. The CDR3 DNA reads as TGTGCCAGCAGTGAAGTTAGGAACACTGAAGCTTTCTTT. Its protein is CASSEVRNTEAFF.

The gene calls are TRBV6-2 or TRBV6-3 and TRBJ1-2; 9 nucleotides line up with TRBD1. The trim removed 5 bases at V and 8 bases at J, leaving 6 bases unmatched. Germline V CDR1 and CDR2: MNHEY, SVGEGT. CDR3 length: 13 amino acids. The CDR3 region is CASSPGTGPGYTF. CDR3 nucleotides: TGTGCCAGCAGTCCCGGGACAGGGCCGGGCTACACCTTC.

The gene calls are TRBV20-1 and TRBJ2-7; the D gene is possibly TRBD2 (6 bases). CDR3 length equals 14 residues. Germline V gene data show CDR1 as DFQATT and CDR2 as SNEGSKA (reference sequence). V lost 3 bases and J lost 0, with 12 bases in between. CDR3 residues: CSASLGGFSYEQYF. Written as DNA, the CDR3 is TGCAGTGCTAGTCTTGGGGGGTTCTCCTACGAGCAGTACTTC.

The chain links TRBV5-1 to TRBJ2-6; no clear D. The CDR3 extends over 20 amino acids. Trimming took 0 bases from V and 0 from J, leaving 19 bases between them. CDR1 and CDR2 from the germline V gene are SGHRS and YFSETQ. Here the CDR3 reads CASSLATTPSRSSGANVLTF. CDR3 nucleotides: TGCGCCAGCAGCTTGGCCACGACACCTTCTCGATCCTCTGGGGCCAACGTCCTGACTTTC. The variable domain in full, completed from reference TRBV5-1 and TRBJ2-6, reads KAGVTQTPRYLIKTRGQQVTLSCSPISGHRSVSWYQQTPGQGLQFLFEYFSETQRNKGNFPGRFSGRQFSNSRSEMNVSTLELGDSALYLCASSLATTPSRSSGANVLTFGAGSRLTVL.

The V and J genes are TRBV2 and TRBJ2-1; TRBD1 agrees at 9 bases. The J segment lost 6 bases and the V segment lost 6 bases, leaving 9 bases of the junction unmatched. The germline CDR1 and CDR2 sequences are SNHLY and FYNNEI. The CDR3 extends over 15 amino acids. CDR3 in DNA: TGTGCCAGCAGGGGGACAGGGACTGGAACCAATGAGCAGTTCTTC. This translates into CASRGTGTGTNEQFF. The full variable domain, in which reference TRBV2 and TRBJ2-1 provide the parts outside the CDR3, is EPEVTQTPSHQVTQMGQEVILRCVPISNHLYFYWYRQILGQKVEFLVSFYNNEISEKSEIFDDQFSVERPDGSNFTLKIRSTKLEDSAMYFCASRGTGTGTNEQFFGPGTRLTVL.

The chain has TRBV28 and TRBJ1-1, with 9 nucleotides matching TRBD1. Germline V gives CDR1 MDHEN, CDR2 SYDVKM. The CDR3 covers 14 residues. J was trimmed by 1 base and V by 10 bases; bases with no gene match: 7. CDR3 coding DNA: TGTGCCATACAAGCGACAGGGGGGAACACTGAAGCTTTCTTT. Encoded protein: CAIQATGGNTEAFF.

This clone was found a few times. The chain recombines TRBV12-3 or TRBV12-4 with TRBJ2-7, with 7 bases fitting TRBD1. The CDR3 runs 13 residues. J was trimmed by 2 bases and V by 6 bases; bases with no gene match: 4. CDR3 in amino acids: CASRGQRTYEQYF. DNA of the CDR3: TGTGCCAGCAGGGGACAGCGGACCTACGAGCAGTACTTC.

The gene calls are TRBV27 and TRBJ1-1, with TRBD1 matching over 11 bases. The V gene's germline CDR1 is MNHEY and CDR2 SMNVEV (reference sequence). CDR3 size: 15 residues. V shed 7 bases and J 1 base; nucleotides not matched to a gene: 5. CDR3 in DNA: TGTGCCAGCAATCCCGGGACAGGGGGGAACACTGAAGCTTTCTTT. As protein: CASNPGTGGNTEAFF.

The rearrangement joins TRBV5-1 to TRBJ2-5; TRBD1 aligns across 12 bases. The J segment lost 1 base and the V segment lost 0 bases, leaving 4 bases of the junction unmatched. The CDR3 sequence is 17 residues long. Germline V gene lookup returns CDR1 SGHRS and CDR2 YFSETQ. CDR3 in amino acids: CASSLDGTGGLQETQYF. CDR3 coding DNA: TGCGCCAGCAGCTTGGATGGGACAGGGGGCCTCCAAGAGACCCAGTACTTC.